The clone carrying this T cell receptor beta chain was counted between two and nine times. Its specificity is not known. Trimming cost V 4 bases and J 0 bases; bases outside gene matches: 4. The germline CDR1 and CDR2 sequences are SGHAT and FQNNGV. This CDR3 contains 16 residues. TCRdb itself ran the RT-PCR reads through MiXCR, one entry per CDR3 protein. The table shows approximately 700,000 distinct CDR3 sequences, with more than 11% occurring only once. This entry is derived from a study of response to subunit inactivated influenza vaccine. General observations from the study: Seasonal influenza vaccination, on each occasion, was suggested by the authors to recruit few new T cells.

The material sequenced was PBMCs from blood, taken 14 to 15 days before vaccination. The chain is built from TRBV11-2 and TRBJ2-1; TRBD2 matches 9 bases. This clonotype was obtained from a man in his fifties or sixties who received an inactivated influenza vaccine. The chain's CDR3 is CASSYRAGGSYNEQFF. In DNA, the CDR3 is TGTGCCAGCAGCTACCGAGCGGGAGGCTCCTACAATGAGCAGTTCTTC.